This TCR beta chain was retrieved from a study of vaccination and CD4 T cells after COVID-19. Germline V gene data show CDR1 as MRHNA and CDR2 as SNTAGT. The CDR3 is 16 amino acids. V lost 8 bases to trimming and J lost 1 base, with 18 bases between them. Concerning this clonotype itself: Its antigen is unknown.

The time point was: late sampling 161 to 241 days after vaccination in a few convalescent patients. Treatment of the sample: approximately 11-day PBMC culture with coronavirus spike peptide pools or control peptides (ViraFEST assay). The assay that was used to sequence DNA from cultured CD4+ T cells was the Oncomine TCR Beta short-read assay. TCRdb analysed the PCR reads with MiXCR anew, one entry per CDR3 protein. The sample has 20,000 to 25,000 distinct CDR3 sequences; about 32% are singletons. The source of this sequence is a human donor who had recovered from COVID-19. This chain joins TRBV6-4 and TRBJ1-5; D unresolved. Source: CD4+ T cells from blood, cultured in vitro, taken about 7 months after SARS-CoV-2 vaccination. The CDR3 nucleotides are TGTGCCAGCGCACCCGTAGGCGGACTGAGCAATCAGCCCCAGCATTTT. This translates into CASAPVGGLSNQPQHF.